Below are 22 T cell receptor beta chains sequenced from a single sample in a study of T cell responses to AZD1222 COVID-19 vaccine. TCRdb keeps only in-frame clones here, not all; method: immunoSEQ multiplex PCR. The repertoire consists of over 65,000 clones, with around 80% occurring once and the leading ten covering 21%. The specimen was peripheral blood, collected on day 0 of AZD1222 vaccination. All receptors derive from an adult in good health.

The chain is built from TRBV6-1 and TRBJ1-3, with 8 bases matching TRBD1. With V trimmed by 0 bases and J by 4 bases, 8 bases remained unmatched. Germline V gene sequence: CDR1 MNHNS, CDR2 SASEGT. There are 17 residues in the CDR3. Here the CDR3 DNA reads TGTGCCAGCAGTGAAGCCGTCACAGGGGGGATAGGAAACACCATATATTTT. Translation gives CASSEAVTGGIGNTIYF.

The chain is built from TRBV6-6 and TRBJ2-3; 8 bases align to TRBD1. This CDR3 spans 14 amino acids. Germline CDR1 and CDR2: MNHNY and SVGAGI (reference sequence). Germline trimming cut 2 bases from V and 3 bases from J; bases unmatched to any gene: 1. The CDR3 reads CASSYQGATDTQYF. In nucleotides, the CDR3 is TGTGCCAGCAGTTACCAGGGGGCGACAGATACGCAGTATTTT.

The chain couples TRBV19 to TRBJ2-3, with 12 bases identical to TRBD2. This CDR3 comprises 17 residues. V shed 3 bases and J 4 bases; nucleotides not matched to a gene: 8. CDR1 is LNHDA and CDR2 is SQIVND in the germline V gene (reference sequence). The CDR3 is CASSISVTSGSADTQYF. Here the CDR3 DNA reads TGTGCCAGTAGTATTTCCGTGACTAGCGGGAGTGCAGATACGCAGTATTTT. Full variable domain (missing parts from reference TRBV19 and TRBJ2-3): DGGITQSPKYLFRKEGQNVTLSCEQNLNHDAMYWYRQDPGQGLRLIYYSQIVNDFQKGDIAEGYSVSREKKESFPLTVTSAQKNPTAFYLCASSISVTSGSADTQYFGPGTRLTVL.

The V and J genes are TRBV19 and TRBJ2-2, with 9 positions matching TRBD2. CDR3 size: 15 residues. V lost 3 bases and J lost 4; bases outside the gene matches: 3. Looked up from germline, CDR1 is LNHDA and CDR2 is SQIVND (reference sequence). The CDR3 protein is CASSILAGFTGELFF. The CDR3 region has the DNA TGTGCCAGTAGTATTCTAGCGGGATTCACCGGGGAGCTGTTTTTT.

This chain connects TRBV29-1 to TRBJ1-5, with D perhaps TRBD1 (6 bases). This CDR3 comprises 12 residues. Germline CDR1 SQVTM, CDR2 ANQGSEA. V was trimmed by 6 bases and J by 2 bases, leaving 8 bases between them. Written as DNA, the CDR3 is TGCAGCGTCCGGACAGGCAATCAGCCCCAGCATTTT. It encodes CSVRTGNQPQHF.

This chain links TRBV30 with TRBJ1-1, with D hard to call. Germline assignment: CDR1 GTSNPN and CDR2 SVGIG (reference sequence). The CDR3 has 14 amino acids. Trimming removed 4 bases at V and 11 bases at J, with 23 bases between. CDR3 region: CAWTAPTRGGLAFF. DNA for the CDR3: TGTGCCTGGACCGCCCCAACCAGAGGTGGGTTGGCTTTCTTT.

The V gene is TRBV9, the J gene TRBJ2-7, with D perhaps being TRBD1 or TRBD2 (7 bases each). Germline V gene data show CDR1 as SGDLS and CDR2 as YYNGEE. This CDR3 is 15 amino acids long. V was cut by 3 bases and J by 7 bases, with 20 bases left in between. Written as DNA, the CDR3 is TGTGCCAGCAGCGCCCGGAGGGAGGGGGCGTGGGAGCAGTACTTC. This codes for CASSARREGAWEQYF.

This clone was seen once. CDR3 nucleotides: TGTGCCAGTATCAAAGGGGGAAGCAATCAGCCCCAGCATTTT. Protein product: CASIKGGSNQPQHF. The chain is built from TRBV19 and TRBJ1-5; possibly TRBD1 for D (6 bases). Germline CDR1 and CDR2: LNHDA and SQIVND (reference sequence). Trimming left V 7 bases short and J 1 base short, with 11 bases between. The CDR3 spans 14 residues.

The V call is TRBV7-2, the J call TRBJ2-7; a weak D match, TRBD2 (5 bases). The germline gives CDR1 SGHTA, CDR2 FQGNSA. There are 14 residues in the CDR3. The V gene lost 0 bases and the J gene lost 4 bases, with 10 bases spanning the gap. The CDR3 nucleotides read TGTGCCAGCAGCTTAGCCCTAGCCCCGTACGAGCAGTACTTC. This translates into CASSLALAPYEQYF.

This chain links TRBV7-9 with TRBJ2-5; D is possibly TRBD2 (6 bases). Germline lookup yields CDR1 SEHNR and CDR2 FQNEAQ (reference sequence). The CDR3 covers 12 residues. The V gene lost 5 bases and the J gene lost 5 bases, with 9 bases spanning the gap. CDR3 region: CASSTAGETQYF. Written as DNA, the CDR3 is TGTGCCAGCAGCACGGCGGGGGAGACCCAGTACTTC. The full variable domain, its missing parts supplied by reference TRBV7-9 and TRBJ2-5, is DTGVSQNPRHKITKRGQNVTFRCDPISEHNRLYWYRQTLGQGPEFLTYFQNEAQLEKSRLLSDRFSAERPKGSFSTLEIQRTEQGDSAMYLCASSTAGETQYFGPGTRLLVL.

The chain is built from TRBV4-1 and TRBJ1-2; no clear D. Germline V lookup: CDR1 MGHRA, CDR2 YSYEKL. This CDR3 has 15 residues. V was shortened by 0 bases and J by 2 bases, with 10 bases between the two germline ends. The CDR3 reads CASSQDVAVNYGYTF. In DNA, the CDR3 is TGCGCCAGCAGCCAAGATGTGGCGGTGAACTATGGCTACACCTTC.

The chain is built from TRBV6-5 and TRBJ1-5; no definite D call. V lost 4 bases to trimming and J lost 3 bases, with 10 bases between them. The V gene's germline CDR1 is MNHEY and CDR2 SVGAGI. There are 14 residues in the CDR3. CDR3 bases: TGTGCCAGCAGTTTGGCCAGATCCAATCAGCCCCAGCATTTT. Protein sequence: CASSLARSNQPQHF.

This chain joins TRBV11-3 and TRBJ2-7, with D hard to call. CDR1 is SGHNT, CDR2 YENEEA, per germline. The CDR3 is 13 amino acids. V lost 1 base to trimming and J lost 7 bases, with 11 bases between them. CDR3 nucleotide sequence: TGTGCCAGCAGCTTAGCCCCTTGGGAAGAGCAGTACTTC. Translation: CASSLAPWEEQYF.

This CDR3 reads CASSSRAGVMNTEAFF. The CDR3 DNA is TGTGCCAGCAGCTCGCGCGCAGGAGTAATGAACACTGAAGCTTTCTTT. This chain joins TRBV13 and TRBJ1-1; no firm D call. Germline CDR1 PRHDT, CDR2 FYEKMQ (reference sequence). Trimming removed 4 bases from V and 0 bases from J, with 15 bases in between. There are 16 residues in the CDR3.

The sample holds one count of this clone. This rearrangement joins TRBV7-6 to TRBJ2-1; possibly TRBD2 for D (5 bases). The CDR3 length is 17 residues. Germline loops: CDR1 SGHVS, CDR2 FNYEAQ. V dropped 5 bases and J dropped 0 bases, with 17 bases sitting between them. This CDR3 reads CASSLFVPGSSYNEQFF. The CDR3 DNA is TGTGCCAGCAGCCTTTTCGTCCCGGGGAGCTCCTACAATGAGCAGTTCTTC.

V is TRBV28 and J is TRBJ2-7; 8 positions match TRBD2. Per germline, CDR1 MDHEN and CDR2 SYDVKM. The CDR3 extends over 15 amino acids. Trimming removed 4 bases from V and 4 bases from J; junction bases left unmatched: 9. The CDR3 is CASSYGGGGQYEQYF. In nucleotides, the CDR3 is TGTGCCAGCAGTTACGGTGGCGGGGGGCAGTACGAGCAGTACTTC.

The chain employs TRBV2 and TRBJ2-7; D is ambiguous. Trimming removed 2 bases at V and 2 bases at J, with 13 bases between. Germline CDR1 and CDR2: SNHLY and FYNNEI. The CDR3 length is 15 residues. The CDR3 nucleotides read TGTGCCAGCAGTGAACGTCCGGGCTCCGCCTACGAGCAGTACTTC. It yields the protein CASSERPGSAYEQYF.

The chain couples TRBV28 to TRBJ2-5; D possibly corresponds to TRBD1 (5 bases). V was shortened by 3 bases and J by 14 bases, with 16 bases between the two germline ends. The CDR3 contains 12 residues. Germline CDR1 is MDHEN and CDR2 is SYDVKM. CDR3: CASSLSTEPLYF. CDR3 sequence (DNA): TGTGCCAGCAGTTTGTCGACAGAACCTCTCTACTTC.

The chain is built from TRBV27 and TRBJ2-7, with D possibly being TRBD1 or TRBD2 (5 bases each). Deletions cut 5 bases from V and 1 base from J, with 15 bases between. The CDR3 has 15 amino acids. Germline CDR1 MNHEY, CDR2 SMNVEV (reference sequence). CDR3 coding DNA: TGTGCCAGCAGTATCCCGGGACGGCAGTCCTACGAGCAGTACTTC. It specifies CASSIPGRQSYEQYF.

The chain combines TRBV5-4 with TRBJ2-2; TRBD2 agrees at 10 bases. V shed 4 bases and J 0 bases; nucleotides not matched to a gene: 3. Germline assignment: CDR1 SGHNT and CDR2 YYREEE (reference sequence). The CDR3 loop spans 16 amino acids. CDR3 bases: TGTGCCAGCAGCCAAGCGGGAGGGTCGAACACCGGGGAGCTGTTTTTT. It translates to CASSQAGGSNTGELFF.

This clone was counted a single time. The chain is built from TRBV24-1 and TRBJ2-7; 7 bases map to TRBD1. The CDR3 length is 15 residues. With V trimmed by 4 bases and J by 3 bases, 8 bases remained unmatched. The germline V gene has CDR1 KGHDR and CDR2 SFDVKD. This CDR3 is CATSDPGTAGYEQYF. DNA for the CDR3: TGTGCCACCAGTGACCCCGGGACAGCCGGCTACGAGCAGTACTTC.

V and J are TRBV9 and TRBJ1-5, with 11 nucleotides matching TRBD1. Germline CDR1 SGDLS, CDR2 YYNGEE. V lost 7 bases to trimming and J lost 3 bases; unmatched junction nucleotides: 6. CDR3 length: 15 residues. The CDR3: CASGGTGGNNQPQHF. CDR3 DNA: TGTGCCAGCGGAGGGACAGGGGGTAACAATCAGCCCCAGCATTTT.